This T cell receptor beta chain derives from a study of T-cell reconstitution after alpha-beta-depleted transplantation in children. Trimming shortened V by 0 bases and J by 3 bases, and 9 bases separated the two germline ends. The CDR3 runs 15 residues. Germline V gene lookup returns CDR1 LNHNV and CDR2 YYDKDF (reference sequence). The TCRbeta library was prepared with unique molecular identifiers. TCRdb re-analysed the PCR reads in MiXCR, keeping a single row per CDR3 protein. Among about 360,000 distinct CDR3 sequences listed, roughly 15% were seen once. The specimen comprised PBMCs, sampled from the stem cell graft. This TCR was sampled from a human donor who donated a stem cell graft to a child with Fanconi anemia. This chain uses TRBV15 with TRBJ1-5; D is ambiguous. CDR3 in DNA: TGTGCCACCAGCAGAGAGAAGGGTCCCAATCAGCCCCAGCATTTT. Translating it yields CATSREKGPNQPQHF.